These 17 T cell receptor beta chains came from one sample sequenced in a study of blood T cell repertoires in COVID-19. Some clones are missing from TCRdb's copy, which holds only in-frame ones; the method was immunoSEQ multiplex PCR. Here the sample spans 110,000 to 150,000 clones, roughly 83% being singletons. Sample: PBMCs or T cells enriched from blood (not recorded which). Receptors were obtained from a man in his fifties who had recovered from COVID-19.

V usage is TRBV30 and J usage is TRBJ2-7; D is perhaps TRBD1 (5 bases). The CDR3 is 13 residues long. V lost 5 bases and J 4 bases, leaving 15 bases between the germline ends. CDR1 and CDR2 (germline): GTSNPN, SVGIG (reference sequence). The CDR3 loop is CAWEAQGRYEQYF. CDR3 coding DNA: TGTGCCTGGGAGGCGCAGGGCCGATACGAGCAGTACTTC.

The rearrangement links TRBV28 to TRBJ1-1; possibly TRBD1 for D (6 bases). The CDR3 length is 14 residues. Germline V CDR1 and CDR2: MDHEN, SYDVKM. V lost 5 bases and J 1 base, leaving 11 bases between the germline ends. CDR3 DNA sequence: TGTGCCAGCAGTATCGGACAGCAGAACACTGAAGCTTTCTTT. It encodes CASSIGQQNTEAFF.

This chain connects TRBV7-2 to TRBJ1-2; TRBD1 matches 7 bases. Per germline, CDR1 SGHTA and CDR2 FQGNSA. This CDR3 spans 13 amino acids. The trim removed 0 bases at V and 13 bases at J, leaving 8 bases unmatched. This chain's CDR3 is CASSLAGQWVLTF. The CDR3 DNA reads TGTGCCAGCAGCTTAGCGGGACAGTGGGTTCTCACCTTC.

The chain joins TRBV19 to TRBJ2-2; maybe TRBD2 (5 bases). In germline, CDR1 is LNHDA, CDR2 SQIVND (reference sequence). The length of the CDR3 is 14 residues. The germline V and J ends were trimmed by 6 bases and 6 bases, with 14 bases remaining between them. The CDR3 region is CASSRGIAPGELFF. In nucleotides, the CDR3 is TGTGCCAGTAGCCGGGGTATAGCCCCCGGGGAGCTGTTTTTT.

The chain links TRBV9 to TRBJ2-2, with 8 positions matching TRBD2. This CDR3 contains 16 residues. Germline CDR1 and CDR2: SGDLS and YYNGEE. The J segment lost 3 bases and the V segment lost 3 bases, leaving 7 bases of the junction unmatched. This CDR3 reads CASSEPDGGDTGELFF. DNA of the CDR3: TGTGCCAGCAGCGAGCCCGACGGGGGGGACACCGGGGAGCTGTTTTTT.

This chain's CDR3 is CASSLLSGGDTGELFF. Here the CDR3 DNA reads TGCGCCAGCAGCTTGTTGTCCGGGGGGGACACCGGGGAGCTGTTTTTT. The gene calls are TRBV5-1 and TRBJ2-2, with 8 nucleotides matching TRBD2. The CDR3 length is 16 residues. Per the germline V gene, CDR1 is SGHRS and CDR2 is YFSETQ. With 1 base clipped from V and 3 bases from J, the junction kept 5 bases outside the gene matches. Filled out from reference TRBV5-1 and TRBJ2-2, the complete variable domain reads KAGVTQTPRYLIKTRGQQVTLSCSPISGHRSVSWYQQTPGQGLQFLFEYFSETQRNKGNFPGRFSGRQFSNSRSEMNVSTLELGDSALYLCASSLLSGGDTGELFFGEGSRLTVL.

The rearrangement links TRBV5-1 to TRBJ1-4; 8 positions match TRBD1. The CDR3 totals 17 residues. The V and J ends lost 4 bases and 0 bases, in that order; junction bases with no gene match: 8. Germline CDR1 reads SGHRS; CDR2 reads YFSETQ. CDR3 sequence reads: CASSATGEGATNEKLFF. The DNA for the CDR3 is TGCGCCAGCAGCGCGACAGGGGAGGGGGCAACTAATGAAAAACTGTTTTTT.

The genes are TRBV18 and TRBJ2-7; 9 nucleotides line up with TRBD1. The CDR3 runs to 14 residues. CDR1 is KGHSH, CDR2 LQKENI, per germline. J gave up 6 bases and V 4 bases, and 7 bases lay outside the gene matches. Here the CDR3 reads CASSLGQGQSEQYF. Here the CDR3 DNA reads TGTGCCAGCTCACTCGGACAGGGGCAAAGCGAGCAGTACTTC. Together with reference TRBV18 and TRBJ2-7, the CDR3 gives the full variable domain: NAGVMQNPRHLVRRRGQEARLRCSPMKGHSHVYWYRQLPEEGLKFMVYLQKENIIDESGMPKERFSAEFPKEGPSILRIQQVVRGDSAAYFCASSLGQGQSEQYFGPGTRLTVT.

The chain is built from TRBV7-2 and TRBJ1-1; perhaps TRBD1 as D (6 bases). The CDR3 totals 17 residues. Trimming removed 2 bases from V and 0 bases from J, with 16 bases in between. In germline, CDR1 is SGHTA, CDR2 FQGNSA. The CDR3 protein is CASSLPLDSFMNTEAFF. DNA of the CDR3: TGTGCCAGCAGCTTACCCCTGGACAGCTTTATGAACACTGAAGCTTTCTTT.

The chain uses TRBV7-9 and TRBJ1-1; D possibly corresponds to TRBD1 (6 bases). Trimming took off 2 bases at V and 0 bases at J, with 16 bases between the two ends. CDR3 length: 17 amino acids. Per germline, CDR1 SEHNR and CDR2 FQNEAQ (reference sequence). This CDR3 reads CASSLRGNRALNTEAFF. CDR3 in DNA: TGTGCCAGCAGCTTAAGGGGCAACAGGGCCTTGAACACTGAAGCTTTCTTT. Full variable domain (rest looked up from reference TRBV7-9 and TRBJ1-1): DTGVSQNPRHKITKRGQNVTFRCDPISEHNRLYWYRQTLGQGPEFLTYFQNEAQLEKSRLLSDRFSAERPKGSFSTLEIQRTEQGDSAMYLCASSLRGNRALNTEAFFGQGTRLTVV.

This rearrangement joins TRBV6-6 to TRBJ1-3, with 10 bases identical to TRBD1. This CDR3 comprises 16 residues. The V gene end was trimmed by 5 bases and the J gene end by 6 bases; junction bases not matched to a gene: 10. Germline CDR1 MNHNY, CDR2 SVGAGI (reference sequence). The CDR3, as DNA: TGTGCCAGCAGTCCGAACACCGGGACAGGGGAAAACACCATATATTTT. Its protein product is CASSPNTGTGENTIYF.

The gene calls are TRBV6-5 and TRBJ1-2, with 10 bases matching TRBD1. The CDR3 totals 13 residues. Per the germline V gene, CDR1 is MNHEY and CDR2 is SVGAGI. V shed 7 bases and J 5 bases; nucleotides not matched to a gene: 4. CDR3 in DNA: TGTGCCAGCACCCCGGGACAGGGGTATGGCTACACCTTC. Translating gives CASTPGQGYGYTF.

The chain combines TRBV4-2 with TRBJ1-1; no reliable D call. This CDR3 contains 14 residues. Germline CDR1 reads LGHNA; CDR2 reads YNFKEQ. V was shortened by 0 bases and J by 8 bases, with 13 bases between the two germline ends. CDR3 nucleotides: TGTGCCAGCAGCCAAGAAGCCGACTTATTCGAAGCTTTCTTT. This sequence encodes CASSQEADLFEAFF.

The V and J genes are TRBV9 and TRBJ2-3; TRBD1 matches 10 bases. The germline V gene encodes CDR1 SGDLS and CDR2 YYNGEE. The CDR3 extends over 15 amino acids. J gave up 5 bases and V 3 bases, and 6 bases lay outside the gene matches. The CDR3 reads CASSGDRGRGDTQYF. DNA for the CDR3: TGTGCCAGCAGCGGGGACAGGGGAAGGGGAGATACGCAGTATTTT.

The chain joins TRBV11-3 to TRBJ2-3; 7 bases are shared with TRBD2. Trimming removed 4 bases from V and 4 bases from J; junction bases left unmatched: 8. Germline CDR1 reads SGHNT; CDR2 reads YENEEA. The CDR3 runs 15 residues. CDR3 nucleotides: TGTGCCAGCAGCTGGACGCGGGGGATCGCAGATACGCAGTATTTT. Its protein product is CASSWTRGIADTQYF.

The chain carries TRBV30 and TRBJ2-1; 7 bases map to TRBD1. Per the germline V gene, CDR1 is GTSNPN and CDR2 is SVGIG (reference sequence). V lost 4 bases and J lost 3; bases outside the gene matches: 0. The CDR3 covers 12 residues. The CDR3: CAWTGGYNEQFF. DNA for the CDR3: TGTGCCTGGACAGGGGGCTACAATGAGCAGTTCTTC.

The chain joins TRBV11-2 to TRBJ1-6; 9 positions match TRBD1. From germline, CDR1 is SGHAT and CDR2 FQNNGV. Losses at the gene ends were 6 bases for V and 10 bases for J; bases not matched to a gene: 7. The CDR3 is made up of 14 amino acids. The CDR3 region has the DNA TGTGCCAGCAGAAGAACAGGGGGCGGCTCACCCCTCCACTTT. Its translation is CASRRTGGGSPLHF.